At least ten counts were recorded for the clone carrying this T cell receptor beta chain. Germline CDR1 and CDR2: DFQATT and SNEGSKA (reference sequence). The CDR3 spans 16 residues. The V segment lost 5 bases and the J segment 2 bases; nucleotides outside the gene matches: 10. Each CDR3 protein gets one entry after TCRdb re-called the RT-PCR reads with MiXCR. The table lists approximately 720,000 distinct CDR3 sequences, approximately 15% of them singletons. This receptor was obtained from a female donor in good health, serving as a healthy control. The sample taken for sequencing was memory CD4+ T cells from blood. This chain connects TRBV20-1 to TRBJ2-1, with TRBD2 matching over 9 bases. The CDR3 nucleotides read TGCAGTGCTCACGAACCCGGGACTAGCCCCTACAATGAGCAGTTCTTC. The encoded protein is CSAHEPGTSPYNEQFF.